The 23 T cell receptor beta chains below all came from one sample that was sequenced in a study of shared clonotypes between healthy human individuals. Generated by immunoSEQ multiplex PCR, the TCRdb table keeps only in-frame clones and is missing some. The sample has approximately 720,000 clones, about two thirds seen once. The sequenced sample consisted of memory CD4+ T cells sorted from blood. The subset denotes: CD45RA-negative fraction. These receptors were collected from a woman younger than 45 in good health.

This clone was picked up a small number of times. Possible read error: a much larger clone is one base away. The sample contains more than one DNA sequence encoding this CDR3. CDR3 sequence reads: CASSSQRDSYEQYF. The CDR3 DNA sequence: TGTGCCAGCAGCTCCCAGCGGGACTCCTACGAGCAGTACTTC. The V call is TRBV11-2, the J call TRBJ2-7; TRBD2 aligns across 7 bases. V shed 4 bases, J shed 0 bases, and the junction held 3 bases outside the gene matches. Germline V gene lookup returns CDR1 SGHAT and CDR2 FQNNGV. The CDR3 contains 14 residues.

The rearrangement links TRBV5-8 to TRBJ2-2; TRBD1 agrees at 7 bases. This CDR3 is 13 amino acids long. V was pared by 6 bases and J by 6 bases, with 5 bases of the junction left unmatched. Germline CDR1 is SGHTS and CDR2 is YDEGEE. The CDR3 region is CASTRGGPGELFF. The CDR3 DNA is TGTGCCAGCACCCGAGGGGGCCCCGGGGAGCTGTTTTTT.

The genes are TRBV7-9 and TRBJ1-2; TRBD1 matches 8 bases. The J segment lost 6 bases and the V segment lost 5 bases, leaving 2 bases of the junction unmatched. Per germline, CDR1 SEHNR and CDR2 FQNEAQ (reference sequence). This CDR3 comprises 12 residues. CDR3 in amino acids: CASSEQGDGYTF. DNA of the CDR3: TGTGCCAGCAGCGAACAGGGGGATGGCTACACCTTC.

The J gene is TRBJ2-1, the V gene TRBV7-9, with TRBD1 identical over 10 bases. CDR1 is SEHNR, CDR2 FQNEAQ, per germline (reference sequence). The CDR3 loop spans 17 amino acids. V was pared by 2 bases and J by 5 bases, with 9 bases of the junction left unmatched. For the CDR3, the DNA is TGTGCCAGCAGCTTACCCCGGGGACAGGGGCATGACAATGAGCAGTTCTTC. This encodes CASSLPRGQGHDNEQFF.

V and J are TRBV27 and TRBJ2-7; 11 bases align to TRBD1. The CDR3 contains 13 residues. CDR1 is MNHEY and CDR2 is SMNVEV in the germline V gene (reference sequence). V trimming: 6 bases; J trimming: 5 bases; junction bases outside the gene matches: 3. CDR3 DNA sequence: TGTGCCAGCAGCAGGACAGGGGGCAACGAGCAGTACTTC. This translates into CASSRTGGNEQYF.

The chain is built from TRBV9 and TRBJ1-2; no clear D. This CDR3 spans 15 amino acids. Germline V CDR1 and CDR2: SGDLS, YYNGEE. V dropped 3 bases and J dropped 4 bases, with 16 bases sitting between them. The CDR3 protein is CASSAHGSDAYGYTF. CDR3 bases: TGTGCCAGCAGCGCCCACGGGTCCGATGCCTATGGCTACACCTTC.

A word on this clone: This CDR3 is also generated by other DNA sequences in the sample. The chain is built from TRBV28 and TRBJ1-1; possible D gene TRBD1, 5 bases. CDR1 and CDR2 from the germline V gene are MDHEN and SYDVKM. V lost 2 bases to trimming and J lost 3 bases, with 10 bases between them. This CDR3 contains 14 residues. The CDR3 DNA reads TGTGCCAGCAGTTTAGGAGGAGGGGACACTGAAGCTTTCTTT. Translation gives CASSLGGGDTEAFF.

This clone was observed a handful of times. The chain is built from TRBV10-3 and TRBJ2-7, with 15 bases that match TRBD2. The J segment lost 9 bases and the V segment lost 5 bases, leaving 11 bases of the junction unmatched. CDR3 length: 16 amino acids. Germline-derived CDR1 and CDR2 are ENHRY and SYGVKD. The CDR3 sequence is CAISSGQGLAGGGQYF. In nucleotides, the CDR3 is TGTGCCATCAGTTCCGGGCAGGGACTAGCGGGAGGTGGGCAGTACTTC.

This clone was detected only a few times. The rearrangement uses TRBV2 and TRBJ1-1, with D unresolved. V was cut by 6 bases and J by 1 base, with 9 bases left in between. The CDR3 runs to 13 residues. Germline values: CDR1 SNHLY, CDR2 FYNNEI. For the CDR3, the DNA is TGTGCCAGCAGCGGAGTGGGGAACACTGAAGCTTTCTTT. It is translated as CASSGVGNTEAFF.

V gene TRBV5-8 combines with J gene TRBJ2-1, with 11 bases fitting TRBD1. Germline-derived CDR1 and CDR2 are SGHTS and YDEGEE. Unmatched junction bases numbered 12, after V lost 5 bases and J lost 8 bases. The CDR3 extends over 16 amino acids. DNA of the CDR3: TGTGCCAGCAGGTCTGGGACAGGGGGTAGGAGGGATGAGCAGTTCTTC. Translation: CASRSGTGGRRDEQFF.

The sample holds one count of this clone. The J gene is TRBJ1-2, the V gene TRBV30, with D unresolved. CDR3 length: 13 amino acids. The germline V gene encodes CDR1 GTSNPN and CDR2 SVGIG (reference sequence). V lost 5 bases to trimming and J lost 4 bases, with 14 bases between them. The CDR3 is CAWVSGRSYGYTF. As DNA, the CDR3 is TGTGCCTGGGTCTCCGGGAGATCCTATGGCTACACCTTC. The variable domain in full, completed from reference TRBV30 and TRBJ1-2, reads SQTIHQWPATLVQPVGSPLSLECTVEGTSNPNLYWYRQAAGRGLQLLFYSVGIGQISSEVPQNLSASRPQDRQFILSSKKLLLSDSGFYLCAWVSGRSYGYTFGSGTRLTVV.

CDR3 DNA: TGTGCCAGCAGACAGGATTTCACTAGCACAGATACGCAGTATTTT. Residues: CASRQDFTSTDTQYF. The rearrangement links TRBV6-1 to TRBJ2-3; TRBD1 is a possible D gene (5 bases). Germline CDR1 MNHNS, CDR2 SASEGT. V dropped 6 bases and J dropped 0 bases, with 13 bases sitting between them. This CDR3 spans 15 amino acids.

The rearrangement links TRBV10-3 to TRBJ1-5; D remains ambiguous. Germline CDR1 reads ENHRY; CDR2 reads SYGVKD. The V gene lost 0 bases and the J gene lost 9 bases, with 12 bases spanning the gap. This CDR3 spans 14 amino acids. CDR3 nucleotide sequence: TGTGCCATCAGTGAGTCTGGGGAAGAGGGGCCCCAGCATTTT. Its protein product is CAISESGEEGPQHF.

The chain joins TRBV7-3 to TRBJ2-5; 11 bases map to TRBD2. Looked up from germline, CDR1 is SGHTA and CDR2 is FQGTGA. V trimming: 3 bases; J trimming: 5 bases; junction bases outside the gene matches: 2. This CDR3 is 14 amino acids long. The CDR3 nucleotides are TGTGCCAGCAGCTTTAGCGGGAGGGGGGAGACCCAGTACTTC. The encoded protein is CASSFSGRGETQYF.

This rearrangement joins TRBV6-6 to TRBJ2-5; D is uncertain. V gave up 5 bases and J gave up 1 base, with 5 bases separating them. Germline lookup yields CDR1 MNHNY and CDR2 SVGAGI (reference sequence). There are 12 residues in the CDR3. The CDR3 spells CASSPAQETQYF. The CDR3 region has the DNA TGTGCCAGCAGTCCCGCCCAAGAGACCCAGTACTTC.

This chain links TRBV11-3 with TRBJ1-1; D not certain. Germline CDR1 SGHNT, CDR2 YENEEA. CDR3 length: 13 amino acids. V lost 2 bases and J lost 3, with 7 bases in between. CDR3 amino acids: CASSLNGDTEAFF. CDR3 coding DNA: TGTGCCAGCAGCTTAAACGGAGACACTGAAGCTTTCTTT.

Here the CDR3 reads CASSQEWSVQETQYF. CDR3 nucleotide sequence: TGTGCCAGCAGCCAAGAATGGTCAGTCCAAGAGACCCAGTACTTC. The chain links TRBV14 to TRBJ2-5, with unresolved D. Trimming took 0 bases from V and 1 from J, leaving 9 bases between them. This CDR3 is 15 amino acids long. Germline V gene sequence: CDR1 SGHDN, CDR2 FVKESK.

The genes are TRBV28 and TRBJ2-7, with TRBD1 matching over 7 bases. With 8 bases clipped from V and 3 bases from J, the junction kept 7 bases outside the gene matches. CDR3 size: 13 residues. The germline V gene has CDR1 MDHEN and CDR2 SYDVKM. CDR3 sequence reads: CASARGLNYEQYF. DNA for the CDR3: TGTGCCAGCGCGAGGGGGCTGAACTACGAGCAGTACTTC.

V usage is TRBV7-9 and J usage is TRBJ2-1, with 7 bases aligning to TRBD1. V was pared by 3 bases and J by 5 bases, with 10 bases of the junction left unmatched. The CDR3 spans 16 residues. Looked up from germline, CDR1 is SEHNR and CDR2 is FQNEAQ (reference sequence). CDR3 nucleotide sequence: TGTGCCAGCAGCTTTCCGAGACAGGGTATCGACAATGAGCAGTTCTTC. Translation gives CASSFPRQGIDNEQFF.

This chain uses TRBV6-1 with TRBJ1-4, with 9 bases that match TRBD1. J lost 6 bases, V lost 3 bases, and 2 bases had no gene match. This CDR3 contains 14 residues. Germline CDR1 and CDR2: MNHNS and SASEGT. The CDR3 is CASSDGDRDEKLFF. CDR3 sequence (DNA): TGTGCCAGCAGTGATGGGGACAGGGATGAAAAACTGTTTTTT.

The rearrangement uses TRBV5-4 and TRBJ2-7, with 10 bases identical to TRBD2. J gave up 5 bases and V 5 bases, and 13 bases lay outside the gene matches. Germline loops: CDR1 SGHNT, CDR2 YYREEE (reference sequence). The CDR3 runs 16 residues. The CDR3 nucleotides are TGTGCCAGCAGGAAAGCGGGAGGGCCCTCCCGGAACGAGCAGTACTTC. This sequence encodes CASRKAGGPSRNEQYF.

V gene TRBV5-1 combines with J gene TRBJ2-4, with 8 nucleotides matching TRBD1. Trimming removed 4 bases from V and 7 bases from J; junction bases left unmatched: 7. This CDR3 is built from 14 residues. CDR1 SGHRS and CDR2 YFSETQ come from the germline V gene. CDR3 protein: CASSPQGVDNIQYF. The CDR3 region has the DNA TGCGCCAGCAGCCCACAGGGGGTCGATAACATTCAGTACTTC.

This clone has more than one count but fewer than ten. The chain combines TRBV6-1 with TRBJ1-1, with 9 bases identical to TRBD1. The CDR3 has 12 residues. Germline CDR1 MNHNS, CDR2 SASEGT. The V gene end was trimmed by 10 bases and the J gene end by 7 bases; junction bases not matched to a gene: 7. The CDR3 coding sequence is TGTGCCACCGGGGGGACAGGGCGTGAAGCTTTCTTT. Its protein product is CATGGTGREAFF.